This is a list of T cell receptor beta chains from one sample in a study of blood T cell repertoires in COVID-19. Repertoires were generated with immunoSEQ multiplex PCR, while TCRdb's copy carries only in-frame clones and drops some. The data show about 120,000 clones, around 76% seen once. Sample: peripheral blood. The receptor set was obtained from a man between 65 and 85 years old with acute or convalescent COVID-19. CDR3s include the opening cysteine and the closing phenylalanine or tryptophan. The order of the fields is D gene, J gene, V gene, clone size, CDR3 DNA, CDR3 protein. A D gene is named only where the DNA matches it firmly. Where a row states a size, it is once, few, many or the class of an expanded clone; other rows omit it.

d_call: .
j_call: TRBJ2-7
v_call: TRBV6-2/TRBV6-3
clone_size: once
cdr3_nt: TGTGCCAGCAGTTACACAGGGTTCGAGCAGTACTTC
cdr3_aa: CASSYTGFEQYF

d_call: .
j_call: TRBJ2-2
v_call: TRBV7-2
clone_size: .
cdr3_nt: TGTGCCACCGCCCGCCCAGGGCCAACCGGGGAGCTGTTTTTT
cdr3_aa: CATARPGPTGELFF

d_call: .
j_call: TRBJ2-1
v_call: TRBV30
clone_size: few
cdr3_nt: TGTGCCTGGAGTGCGGCGGGGCGGGGTTCCTACAATGAGCAGTTCTTC
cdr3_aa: CAWSAAGRGSYNEQFF

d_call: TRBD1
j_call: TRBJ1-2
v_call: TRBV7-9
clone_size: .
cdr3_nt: TGTGCCAGCAGCTCAAGCCTGGGGACAGGGAAGGACTATGGCTACACCTTC
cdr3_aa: CASSSSLGTGKDYGYTF

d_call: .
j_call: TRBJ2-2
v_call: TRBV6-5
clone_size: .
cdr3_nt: TGTGCCAGCAGTTACCCTTACACCGGGGAGCTGTTTTTT
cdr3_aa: CASSYPYTGELFF

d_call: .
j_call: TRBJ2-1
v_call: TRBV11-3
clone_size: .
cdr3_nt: TGTGCCAGCAGCTTAGCCCGGGACTCAAATGAGCAGTTCTTC
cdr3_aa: CASSLARDSNEQFF

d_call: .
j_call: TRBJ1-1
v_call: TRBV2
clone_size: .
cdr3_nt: TGTGCCAGCAGTGGGGAGTTGTACACTGAAGCTTTCTTT
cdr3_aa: CASSGELYTEAFF

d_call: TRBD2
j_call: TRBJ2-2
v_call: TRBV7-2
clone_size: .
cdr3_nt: TGTGCCAGCAGCTTAGGACTAGCGGCCGGGGAGCTGTTTTTT
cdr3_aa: CASSLGLAAGELFF

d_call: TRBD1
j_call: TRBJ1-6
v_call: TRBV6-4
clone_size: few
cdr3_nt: TGTGCCAGCAGGGGACAGGGAGATTCACCCCTCCACTTT
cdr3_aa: CASRGQGDSPLHF

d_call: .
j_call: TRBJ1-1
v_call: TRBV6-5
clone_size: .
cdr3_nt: TGTGCCAGCAGTACCGGGTCCTACACTGAAGCTTTCTTT
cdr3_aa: CASSTGSYTEAFF

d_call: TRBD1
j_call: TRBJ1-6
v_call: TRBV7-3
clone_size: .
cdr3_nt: TGTGCCAGCAGCCTCGGACAGGGATTGTCACCCCTCCACTTT
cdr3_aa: CASSLGQGLSPLHF